These 17 T cell receptor beta chains originate from one sample sequenced in a study of siplizumab effects on memory and regulatory T cells. Libraries were prepared by immunoSEQ multiplex PCR; TCRdb keeps only in-frame clonotypes and omits some of them. Among more than 85,000 clones listed, approximately 90% were seen once. The sequenced sample was Tregs sorted from blood. All receptors come from a human donor in good health.

The rearrangement joins TRBV6-6 to TRBJ2-5; 7 bases line up with TRBD1. V shed 5 bases and J 4 bases; nucleotides not matched to a gene: 13. Germline V gene sequence: CDR1 MNHNY, CDR2 SVGAGI (reference sequence). The CDR3 sequence is 16 residues long. In DNA, the CDR3 is TGTGCCAGCAGTACCCCCAGGGGGTGGGAACGAGAGACCCAGTACTTC. The encoded protein is CASSTPRGWERETQYF.

The count of this clone is one. The chain carries TRBV15 and TRBJ2-3, with 9 positions matching TRBD2. With 3 bases clipped from V and 0 bases from J, the junction kept 4 bases outside the gene matches. The CDR3 has 16 residues. Looked up from germline, CDR1 is LNHNV and CDR2 is YYDKDF (reference sequence). DNA for the CDR3: TGTGCCACCAGCAGTAGGGCGGGGGGGAGCACAGATACGCAGTATTTT. It yields the protein CATSSRAGGSTDTQYF.

The CDR3 loop is CASSWDGRNQPQHF. CDR3 coding DNA: TGTGCCAGCAGCTGGGACGGGAGAAATCAGCCCCAGCATTTT. The chain recombines TRBV27 with TRBJ1-5, with TRBD1 as a possible D gene (5 bases). The CDR3 is 14 residues long. Per the germline V gene, CDR1 is MNHEY and CDR2 is SMNVEV (reference sequence). V was pared by 6 bases and J by 4 bases, with 13 bases between.

This chain joins TRBV7-7 and TRBJ2-5; 7 bases line up with TRBD1. CDR3 size: 16 residues. Germline assignment: CDR1 SSHAT and CDR2 FNYEAQ (reference sequence). J was trimmed by 4 bases and V by 3 bases; bases with no gene match: 11. The CDR3 nucleotides read TGTGCCAGCAGCTTGGCAGGGGGAAGCAGGCGAGAGACCCAGTACTTC. Its translation is CASSLAGGSRRETQYF.

V is TRBV27 and J is TRBJ2-7; TRBD1 agrees at 7 bases. CDR3 length: 15 amino acids. With 0 bases clipped from V and 0 bases from J, the junction kept 2 bases outside the gene matches. In germline, CDR1 is MNHEY, CDR2 SMNVEV (reference sequence). The CDR3 here is CASSLSGQYSYEQYF. CDR3 nucleotide sequence: TGTGCCAGCAGTTTATCGGGACAGTACTCCTACGAGCAGTACTTC.

J is TRBJ2-7 and V is TRBV29-1; no definite D call. Per germline, CDR1 SQVTM and CDR2 ANQGSEA. With 6 bases removed from V and 0 bases from J, the gap between germline ends came to 15 bases. The CDR3 has 14 residues. In nucleotides, the CDR3 is TGCAGCGTCCTCTCAGCGCTGAGCTCCTACGAGCAGTACTTC. Translated, it gives CSVLSALSSYEQYF.

The chain links TRBV9 to TRBJ2-1, with 8 bases identical to TRBD2. Germline V gene sequence: CDR1 SGDLS, CDR2 YYNGEE. Trimming at V came to 2 bases and at J to 4 bases, leaving 5 bases not matched to a gene. This CDR3 is 15 amino acids long. For the CDR3, the DNA is TGTGCCAGCAGCGTGGGCCAGCGGGAGTACAATGAGCAGTTCTTC. Translated, it gives CASSVGQREYNEQFF.

Here the CDR3 reads CASSPGGAVRNTIYF. CDR3 DNA: TGTGCCAGCAGCCCAGGGGGCGCAGTACGCAACACCATATATTTT. V gene TRBV7-2 combines with J gene TRBJ1-3; 8 bases line up with TRBD1. Germline lookup yields CDR1 SGHTA and CDR2 FQGNSA. CDR3 length: 15 amino acids. With 5 bases clipped from V and 7 bases from J, the junction kept 10 bases outside the gene matches.

This clone was counted a single time. V usage is TRBV7-9 and J usage is TRBJ1-1; D not certain. Per germline, CDR1 SEHNR and CDR2 FQNEAQ (reference sequence). Trimming cost V 4 bases and J 10 bases, with 7 bases left between them. The CDR3 loop spans 10 amino acids. CDR3 residues: CASSSEAAFF. The CDR3 DNA reads TGTGCCAGCAGCTCCGAGGCAGCTTTCTTT.

The chain couples TRBV6-1 to TRBJ2-1; D is uncertain. The germline V gene has CDR1 MNHNS and CDR2 SASEGT. V was trimmed by 7 bases and J by 2 bases, leaving 15 bases between them. CDR3 length: 15 residues. The DNA for the CDR3 is TGTGCCAGCACATCAGAGGTTGGGCCCTACAATGAGCAGTTCTTC. This encodes CASTSEVGPYNEQFF.

The chain uses TRBV7-6 and TRBJ2-2; D unclear. The CDR3 runs 12 residues. Germline V gene sequence: CDR1 SGHVS, CDR2 FNYEAQ. Between the trimmed V and J ends, which lost 8 bases and 5 bases, there was a span of 9 bases. CDR3 sequence: CASYSGTGELFF. CDR3 bases: TGTGCCAGCTACTCGGGTACCGGGGAGCTGTTTTTT.

A single count supports this clone. The chain couples TRBV28 to TRBJ2-7; the D call may be TRBD1 or TRBD2 (5 bases each). Deletions cut 6 bases from V and 3 bases from J, with 15 bases between. The V gene's germline CDR1 is MDHEN and CDR2 SYDVKM. CDR3 length: 14 residues. The chain's CDR3 is CASRSSGDLYEQYF. CDR3 DNA sequence: TGTGCCAGCAGATCGTCCGGGGACCTCTACGAGCAGTACTTC.

V usage is TRBV4-1 and J usage is TRBJ1-2; 8 bases align to TRBD1. V shed 1 base and J 0 bases; nucleotides not matched to a gene: 16. This CDR3 has 20 amino acids. The germline CDR1 and CDR2 sequences are MGHRA and YSYEKL. CDR3 in amino acids: CASSQVILGVQGAANYGYTF. DNA of the CDR3: TGCGCCAGCAGCCAAGTTATCCTCGGAGTCCAGGGGGCGGCTAACTATGGCTACACCTTC.

The CDR3 DNA reads as TGTGCCAGCAGCTCGCGGACAGGGAGCTCTGGAAACACCATATATTTT. This encodes CASSSRTGSSGNTIYF. The chain has TRBV7-8 and TRBJ1-3; 8 nucleotides line up with TRBD1. V trimming: 4 bases; J trimming: 0 bases; junction bases outside the gene matches: 5. The CDR3 loop spans 16 amino acids. Looked up from germline, CDR1 is SGHVS and CDR2 is FQNEAQ.

The rearrangement joins TRBV18 to TRBJ2-2; no definite D call. The CDR3 spans 13 residues. With 2 bases removed from V and 6 bases from J, the gap between germline ends came to 7 bases. The germline V gene encodes CDR1 KGHSH and CDR2 LQKENI. CDR3 bases: TGTGCCAGCTCACCAGGCAGGTCCGGGGAGCTGTTTTTT. It codes for CASSPGRSGELFF.

This clone was seen more than once but under ten times. The J gene is TRBJ1-4, the V gene TRBV6-5; D not certain. V lost 1 base, J lost 8 bases, and 8 bases lay in between. Germline V gene sequence: CDR1 MNHEY, CDR2 SVGAGI. The CDR3 extends over 13 amino acids. In DNA, the CDR3 is TGTGCCAGCAGTTACTTGGGCGGGGAAAAACTGTTTTTT. Protein product: CASSYLGGEKLFF.

The gene calls are TRBV28 and TRBJ2-7, with TRBD1 matching over 8 bases. CDR1 is MDHEN and CDR2 is SYDVKM in the germline V gene. There are 13 residues in the CDR3. The V and J ends lost 7 bases and 6 bases, in that order; junction bases with no gene match: 8. CDR3 sequence reads: CASTETGAGEQYF. CDR3 in DNA: TGTGCCAGCACTGAGACAGGGGCTGGCGAGCAGTACTTC.